This is a list of T cell receptor beta chains from one sample in a study of blood T cell repertoires in COVID-19. Measured with immunoSEQ multiplex PCR; TCRdb has only the in-frame clones, and not every one. Of about 150,000 clones listed, 76% are singletons. Sequencing was performed on peripheral blood. These receptors originate from a man between 60 and 75 years old with acute or convalescent COVID-19. Each CDR3 is given with its conserved first and last residue. Each record gives: J gene, clone size, V gene, D gene, CDR3 protein, CDR3 DNA. A D gene is named only where the DNA matches it firmly. Expanded clones get a size class; other rows say once, few or many, or leave the size out.

J: TRBJ2-7; size: NA; V: TRBV30; D: NA; CDR3: CAWSPPGVKYF; DNA: TGTGCCTGGAGTCCCCCGGGGGTCAAGTACTTC
J: TRBJ2-5; size: NA; V: TRBV18; D: NA; CDR3: CASSPGAGSAQYF; DNA: TGTGCCAGCTCACCAGGGGCGGGGTCGGCCCAGTACTTC
J: TRBJ1-1; size: NA; V: TRBV5-1; D: NA; CDR3: CASSLEGLTEAFF; DNA: TGCGCCAGCAGCTTGGAGGGACTTACTGAAGCTTTCTTT
J: TRBJ2-5; size: NA; V: TRBV5-1; D: NA; CDR3: CASSLAGGNQETQYF; DNA: TGCGCCAGCAGCTTGGCCGGAGGAAACCAAGAGACCCAGTACTTC
J: TRBJ1-1; size: NA; V: TRBV7-9; D: NA; CDR3: CASSYVGTEAFF; DNA: TGTGCCAGCAGCTATGTGGGCACTGAAGCCTTCTTT
J: TRBJ1-5; size: NA; V: TRBV18; D: TRBD1; CDR3: CASSVTGGWNQPQHF; DNA: TGTGCCAGCTCAGTTACAGGGGGCTGGAATCAGCCCCAGCATTTT
J: TRBJ2-7; size: once; V: TRBV6-1; D: TRBD2; CDR3: CASSGSWYSGRVPYEQYF; DNA: TGTGCCAGCAGTGGGAGCTGGTATAGCGGGAGGGTACCCTACGAGCAGTACTTC
J: TRBJ2-5; size: few; V: TRBV5-1; D: TRBD1; CDR3: CASSAQGDRGETQYF; DNA: TGCGCCAGCAGCGCGCAAGGGGACAGGGGGGAGACCCAGTACTTC
J: TRBJ1-2; size: NA; V: TRBV28; D: TRBD1; CDR3: CASITAGTGGGLGGYTF; DNA: TGTGCCAGCATCACTGCCGGGACAGGGGGCGGGCTCGGTGGCTACACCTTC
J: TRBJ2-3; size: NA; V: TRBV2; D: NA; CDR3: CASSRRSADTQYF; DNA: TGTGCCAGCAGTCGCCGGAGCGCAGATACGCAGTATTTT
J: TRBJ1-1; size: NA; V: TRBV9; D: NA; CDR3: CASSVGTLNTEAFF; DNA: TGTGCCAGCAGCGTAGGGACACTGAACACTGAAGCTTTCTTT
J: TRBJ2-4; size: NA; V: TRBV3-1/TRBV3-2; D: NA; CDR3: CASSLGQINIQYF; DNA: TGTGCCAGCAGCCTCGGACAGATAAACATTCAGTACTTC
J: TRBJ1-5; size: NA; V: TRBV28; D: NA; CDR3: CASIGQPNNQPQHF; DNA: TGTGCCAGCATAGGACAGCCGAACAATCAGCCCCAGCATTTT
J: TRBJ2-2; size: few; V: TRBV30; D: TRBD2; CDR3: CAWSVQSGLVAGELFF; DNA: TGTGCCTGGAGTGTACAATCGGGACTAGTCGCCGGGGAGCTGTTTTTT
J: TRBJ2-3; size: NA; V: TRBV7-2; D: TRBD2; CDR3: CASSTGLAGVLTQYF; DNA: TGTGCCAGCAGTACGGGACTAGCGGGAGTATTGACGCAGTATTTT
J: TRBJ2-7; size: NA; V: TRBV12-3/TRBV12-4; D: NA; CDR3: CASRNGQSYEQYF; DNA: TGTGCCAGCAGAAACGGACAGAGCTACGAGCAGTACTTC
J: TRBJ2-2; size: few; V: TRBV2; D: TRBD2; CDR3: CASSDPSGRKKTGELFF; DNA: TGTGCCAGCAGTGACCCTAGCGGGAGAAAAAAGACCGGGGAGCTGTTTTTT
J: TRBJ1-2; size: few; V: TRBV29-1; D: NA; CDR3: CSVDGESGYGYTF; DNA: TGCAGCGTTGACGGGGAATCGGGCTATGGCTACACCTTC
J: TRBJ1-2; size: NA; V: TRBV5-4; D: TRBD1; CDR3: CASSFGQANYGYTF; DNA: TGTGCCAGCAGCTTCGGACAGGCCAACTATGGCTACACCTTC
J: TRBJ2-5; size: NA; V: TRBV7-2; D: NA; CDR3: CASSLGGARYETQYF; DNA: TGTGCCAGCAGCTTAGGCGGAGCTAGGTACGAGACCCAGTACTTC
J: TRBJ2-1; size: once; V: TRBV6-5; D: NA; CDR3: CASSPGLGSYNEQFF; DNA: TGTGCCAGCAGCCCGGGACTGGGTTCCTACAATGAGCAGTTCTTC
J: TRBJ2-4; size: NA; V: TRBV21-1; D: NA; CDR3: CASSKANREGAKNIQYF; DNA: TGTGCCAGCAGCAAAGCCAACAGGGAGGGGGCCAAAAACATTCAGTACTTC
J: TRBJ2-1; size: NA; V: TRBV10-3; D: TRBD2; CDR3: CAISEPGTSSGFF; DNA: TGTGCCATCAGTGAACCCGGGACTAGCTCTGGGTTCTTC
J: TRBJ2-5; size: NA; V: TRBV27; D: NA; CDR3: CASSFLQGTWETQYF; DNA: TGTGCCAGCAGTTTCTTACAGGGGACTTGGGAGACCCAGTACTTC
J: TRBJ1-3; size: NA; V: TRBV6-5; D: NA; CDR3: CASRESGNTIYF; DNA: TGTGCCAGCAGGGAGTCTGGAAACACCATATATTTT
J: TRBJ2-2; size: NA; V: TRBV5-6; D: NA; CDR3: CASSFGRQTGELFF; DNA: TGTGCCAGCAGCTTTGGGAGGCAGACCGGGGAGCTGTTTTTT
J: TRBJ2-1; size: NA; V: TRBV4-1; D: NA; CDR3: CASSPTLINEQFF; DNA: TGCGCCAGCAGCCCTACTCTGATCAATGAGCAGTTCTTC
J: TRBJ2-3; size: NA; V: TRBV6-4; D: TRBD2; CDR3: CASCGLAGVCRVTDTQYF; DNA: TGTGCCAGCTGCGGACTAGCGGGAGTTTGTAGAGTCACAGATACGCAGTATTTT
J: TRBJ2-3; size: many; V: TRBV5-1; D: TRBD2; CDR3: CASSLVASGGTDTQYF; DNA: TGCGCCAGCAGCCTGGTAGCTAGCGGAGGCACAGATACGCAGTATTTT
J: TRBJ1-5; size: NA; V: TRBV10-3; D: TRBD1; CDR3: CAISVGQGTNNQPQHF; DNA: TGTGCCATCAGTGTCGGACAGGGGACCAACAATCAGCCCCAGCATTTT
J: TRBJ2-3; size: NA; V: TRBV19; D: TRBD1; CDR3: CASGQDFTDTQYF; DNA: TGTGCCAGCGGACAGGACTTCACAGATACGCAGTATTTT
J: TRBJ2-2; size: NA; V: TRBV7-7; D: TRBD2; CDR3: CASSLYGRPGGTGELFF; DNA: TGTGCCAGCAGCTTATACGGGAGGCCGGGGGGCACCGGGGAGCTGTTTTTT
J: TRBJ2-7; size: NA; V: TRBV12-5; D: TRBD2; CDR3: CASAQGTSGSLEQYF; DNA: TGTGCTAGTGCCCAGGGGACTAGCGGGTCCCTTGAGCAGTACTTC
J: TRBJ1-5; size: NA; V: TRBV7-8; D: NA; CDR3: CASSLASYRAAYSNQPQHF; DNA: TGTGCCAGCAGCTTAGCAAGCTACAGGGCCGCGTATAGCAATCAGCCCCAGCATTTT
J: TRBJ2-5; size: NA; V: TRBV5-1; D: NA; CDR3: CASSFLATKETQYF; DNA: TGCGCCAGCAGCTTTCTAGCGACCAAAGAGACCCAGTACTTC
J: TRBJ2-7; size: NA; V: TRBV28; D: TRBD2; CDR3: CASSRLAGINEQYF; DNA: TGTGCCAGCAGTCGCCTAGCGGGGATTAACGAGCAGTACTTC
J: TRBJ2-1; size: few; V: TRBV9; D: TRBD2; CDR3: CASSAGGSSYNEQFF; DNA: TGTGCCAGCAGCGCCGGGGGGAGCTCCTACAATGAGCAGTTCTTC
J: TRBJ2-1; size: NA; V: TRBV7-3; D: NA; CDR3: CASSLAGYGNEQFF; DNA: TGTGCCAGCAGCTTAGCGGGCTACGGCAATGAGCAGTTCTTC
J: TRBJ1-6; size: NA; V: TRBV7-9; D: NA; CDR3: CASSSYTGHTNSPLHF; DNA: TGTGCCAGCAGCTCCTATACAGGTCACACCAATTCACCCCTCCACTTT
J: TRBJ1-6; size: few; V: TRBV18; D: NA; CDR3: CASSPDGQNNSPLHF; DNA: TGTGCCAGCTCACCTGATGGACAAAATAATTCACCCCTCCACTTT
J: TRBJ1-1; size: NA; V: TRBV19; D: NA; CDR3: CASSAPRPGLAPEAFF; DNA: TGTGCCAGTAGTGCCCCGAGGCCGGGTCTGGCACCTGAAGCTTTCTTT
J: TRBJ2-3; size: NA; V: TRBV5-5; D: NA; CDR3: CASSLSGQQKGTDTQYF; DNA: TGTGCCAGCAGCTTGAGCGGACAGCAAAAAGGCACAGATACGCAGTATTTT
J: TRBJ2-7; size: NA; V: TRBV27; D: TRBD2; CDR3: CASSPPTSGRTTYEQYF; DNA: TGTGCCAGCAGTCCCCCGACTAGCGGGAGGACCACCTACGAGCAGTACTTC
J: TRBJ2-3; size: NA; V: TRBV19; D: NA; CDR3: CASSRSSVSTDTQYF; DNA: TGTGCCAGTAGTCGGTCTAGCGTAAGCACAGATACGCAGTATTTT
J: TRBJ1-1; size: few; V: TRBV6-5; D: TRBD1; CDR3: CASSWHRGRDTEAFF; DNA: TGTGCCAGCAGTTGGCACAGGGGGCGGGACACTGAAGCTTTCTTT
J: TRBJ2-5; size: NA; V: TRBV28; D: TRBD2; CDR3: CASSLRGLAGETQYF; DNA: TGTGCCAGCAGTTTAAGGGGACTAGCGGGAGAGACCCAGTACTTC
J: TRBJ1-2; size: NA; V: TRBV7-9; D: NA; CDR3: CASSQGQGRLNYGYTF; DNA: TGTGCCAGCAGCCAGGGGCAGGGCCGCCTTAACTATGGCTACACCTTC
J: TRBJ2-3; size: NA; V: TRBV7-9; D: TRBD2; CDR3: CATGTSGRGSTDTQYF; DNA: TGTGCCACCGGGACTAGCGGGAGGGGTAGCACAGATACGCAGTATTTT
J: TRBJ2-1; size: NA; V: TRBV20-1; D: NA; CDR3: CSASGGHGNYNEQFF; DNA: TGCAGTGCTAGTGGGGGACATGGAAATTACAATGAGCAGTTCTTC
J: TRBJ2-7; size: few; V: TRBV28; D: TRBD2; CDR3: CASSSMRGRQYF; DNA: TGTGCCAGCAGTTCGATGCGGGGGAGGCAGTACTTC
J: TRBJ2-7; size: NA; V: TRBV9; D: NA; CDR3: CASSPKTVSYEQYF; DNA: TGTGCCAGCAGCCCTAAGACAGTCTCCTACGAGCAGTACTTC
J: TRBJ2-7; size: NA; V: TRBV5-5; D: NA; CDR3: CASSNQLNYEQYF; DNA: TGTGCCAGCAGCAATCAACTTAACTACGAGCAGTACTTC